This T cell receptor (beta chain) was retrieved from a study of T cell repertoires in cytomegalovirus infection. The wider study: The public TCR beta signatures pointed to both CMV infection and matching HLA type. General observations from the study: HLA-C-restricted CMV clonotypes gave the most frequent clonotype in two of eight donors. Pooled public TCR beta family frequency picked out CMV carriers with the relevant HLA.

Using its own MiXCR run on the reads, TCRdb lists one record per CDR3 protein. This sample carries about 740,000 distinct CDR3 sequences, approximately 34% of them seen once, and the ten largest clones take 2.8%. Comment on this clonotype: As yet, its antigen is unknown.

The germline V gene has CDR1 SNHLY and CDR2 FYNNEI. This CDR3 contains 14 residues. The V and J ends lost 3 bases and 2 bases, in that order; junction bases with no gene match: 1. The receptor's source is a human donor in good health (CMV status not recorded). Some clones in this sample may be carry-over from other donors' samples. V is TRBV2 and J is TRBJ1-2; 9 nucleotides match TRBD1. Sequenced: PBMCs. CDR3 residues: CASSDGTGNYGYTF. CDR3 nucleotides: TGTGCCAGCAGTGATGGGACAGGGAACTATGGCTACACCTTC.